Each of the 20 T cell receptor beta chains below was sequenced from the same sample in a study of T cells in Graves' hyperthyroidism and ophthalmopathy. TCR beta CDR3 regions were amplified from RNA transcripts. RT-PCR in the first round (using the HTBI primer set) targeted the TCR CDR3. TCRdb reanalysed the multiplex PCR reads using MiXCR and keeps one entry per CDR3 protein. The sample carries hundreds of thousands of distinct CDR3 sequences, roughly 14% recorded once. The material sequenced was blood. The receptors stem from a man younger than 30 with Graves' ophthalmopathy.

A note on this clonotype: This may stem from a read error, because a much larger clone lies one nucleotide away. J is TRBJ1-5 and V is TRBV15; 8 positions match TRBD1. Germline V gene lookup returns CDR1 LNHNV and CDR2 YYDKDF (reference sequence). J lost 3 bases, V lost 3 bases, and 7 bases had no gene match. This CDR3 has 16 residues. The CDR3 loop reads CATSSGTGKFNQPQHF. The DNA of the CDR3 is TGTGCCACCAGCAGCGGGACAGGAAAGTTCAATCAGCCCCAGCATTTT.

This clonotype has at least ten counts. The V call is TRBV18, the J call TRBJ1-1; D ambiguous. CDR1 is KGHSH, CDR2 LQKENI, per germline. The CDR3 runs to 14 residues. The V end lost 1 base, the J end lost 6 bases, and 12 bases lay between the germline ends. CDR3 DNA: TGTGCCAGCTCACCACAGGCGACGGACGCTGAAGCTTTCTTT. Translating gives CASSPQATDAEAFF.

This clonotype was seen many times. The chain's CDR3 is CSAVPSGRRGEQFF. DNA for the CDR3: TGCAGCGCAGTTCCTAGCGGGAGGAGGGGTGAGCAGTTCTTC. The chain joins TRBV29-1 to TRBJ2-1; 11 positions match TRBD2. The V gene's germline CDR1 is SQVTM and CDR2 ANQGSEA. V dropped 7 bases and J dropped 9; count of bases not matched to a gene: 11. The CDR3 is 14 amino acids.

At least ten counts were recorded for this clonotype. This rearrangement joins TRBV9 to TRBJ2-7; 7 nucleotides agree with TRBD2. Trimming took 0 bases from V and 8 from J; bases not matched to a gene: 11. Germline V lookup: CDR1 SGDLS, CDR2 YYNGEE. This CDR3 has 15 residues. The CDR3 DNA reads as TGTGCCAGCAGCGTAGGTTATAGGAGGGAGGGACAGCAGTACTTC. The encoded protein is CASSVGYRREGQQYF.

There are many counts of this clonotype. V and J are TRBV11-2 and TRBJ2-7; 9 bases align to TRBD1. Germline trimming cut 6 bases from V and 7 bases from J; bases unmatched to any gene: 16. The germline gives CDR1 SGHAT, CDR2 FQNNGV. The CDR3 sequence is 16 residues long. CDR3 DNA sequence: TGTGCCAGCAGTTTGCCCTTACAGGGGGCCGGCGGGGAGCAGTACTTC. Its protein is CASSLPLQGAGGEQYF.

This clonotype was counted ten times or more. The chain joins TRBV12-3 or TRBV12-4 to TRBJ2-1, with 9 nucleotides matching TRBD1. The trim removed 6 bases at V and 4 bases at J, leaving 7 bases unmatched. The length of the CDR3 is 15 residues. The CDR3: CASSKDRGQYNEQFF. CDR3 bases: TGTGCCAGCAGCAAGGACAGGGGACAATACAATGAGCAGTTCTTC.

Only a few counts were recorded for this clonotype. This rearrangement joins TRBV3-1 to TRBJ2-2; 7 bases align to TRBD1. This CDR3 has 16 amino acids. Germline trimming cut 8 bases from V and 5 bases from J; bases unmatched to any gene: 14. Germline assignment: CDR1 LGHDT and CDR2 YNNKEL (reference sequence). CDR3 amino acids: CASQTSDREQTGELFF. CDR3 sequence (DNA): TGTGCCAGCCAAACTTCCGACAGGGAACAGACCGGGGAGCTGTTTTTT.

This clonotype was detected a few times. The chain joins TRBV29-1 to TRBJ2-7; weak D call: TRBD1 (6 bases). This CDR3 is 14 amino acids long. V lost 6 bases to trimming and J lost 2 bases, with 17 bases between them. Germline V gene data show CDR1 as SQVTM and CDR2 as ANQGSEA. CDR3 protein: CSVEMSGTTYEQYF. CDR3 sequence (DNA): TGCAGCGTGGAAATGTCCGGGACAACCTACGAGCAGTACTTC.

Regarding this clonotype: A clone one base away is much larger, so this may be a read error. The conserved closing phenylalanine or tryptophan is absent in this CDR3, likely reflecting a read error. This sequence joins TRBV28 and TRBJ2-1; 16 bases match TRBD2. Germline V gene data show CDR1 as MDHEN and CDR2 as SYDVKM. The V and J ends lost 4 bases and 1 base, in that order; junction bases with no gene match: 4. CDR3 size: 18 residues. The CDR3 spells CASSYGTSGGGSYNEQFL. The DNA for the CDR3 is TGTGCCAGCAGTTACGGGACTAGCGGGGGGGGATCCTACAATGAGCAGTTCCTC.

This clonotype has a handful of counts. With a far larger clone one base away, a read error is the likely cause. Since no conserved phenylalanine or tryptophan closes the CDR3, a read error is the likely cause. The chain has TRBV7-8 and TRBJ1-5, with D maybe TRBD1 (5 bases). The germline V gene encodes CDR1 SGHVS and CDR2 FQNEAQ. The V gene lost 5 bases and the J gene lost 4 bases, with 9 bases spanning the gap. The CDR3 runs 13 residues. The chain's CDR3 is CASSLGVNQPQHL. In nucleotides, the CDR3 is TGTGCCAGCAGCCTAGGGGTAAATCAGCCCCAGCATCTT.

This clonotype was seen at least ten times. As DNA, the CDR3 is TGCGCCAGCAGCCCTAATGGGGAGAACAATGAGCAGTTCTTC. This encodes CASSPNGENNEQFF. The rearrangement links TRBV5-1 to TRBJ2-1, with D perhaps matching TRBD2 (5 bases). Germline CDR1 reads SGHRS; CDR2 reads YFSETQ. Deletions cut 4 bases from V and 5 bases from J, with 13 bases between. The CDR3 is 14 amino acids.

This clonotype has at least ten counts. The V and J genes are TRBV7-2 and TRBJ2-5; D gene ambiguous. The V gene's germline CDR1 is SGHTA and CDR2 FQGNSA. V dropped 5 bases and J dropped 3 bases, with 4 bases sitting between them. This CDR3 spans 11 amino acids. The CDR3 region has the DNA TGTGCCAGCAGCCCCAAAGAGACCCAGTACTTC. Residues: CASSPKETQYF.

This clonotype was seen many times. The chain's CDR3 is CSVVRLMNTEAFF. The CDR3 nucleotides are TGCAGCGTTGTTCGTCTCATGAACACTGAAGCTTTCTTT. The gene calls are TRBV29-1 and TRBJ1-1; D not certain. Per germline, CDR1 SQVTM and CDR2 ANQGSEA. The CDR3 loop spans 13 amino acids. V shed 4 bases and J shed 0 bases, with 9 bases lying between them.

This clonotype was picked up many times. V usage is TRBV7-9 and J usage is TRBJ1-2, with D uncertain. The V end was cut by 0 bases, the J end by 4 bases, with 12 bases between. The CDR3 is 15 residues long. Germline lookup yields CDR1 SEHNR and CDR2 FQNEAQ (reference sequence). CDR3 amino acids: CASSLASEPIYGYTF. The CDR3 nucleotides read TGTGCCAGCAGCTTAGCTTCTGAACCGATCTATGGCTACACCTTC.

This clonotype was detected many times. The J gene is TRBJ2-5, the V gene TRBV11-1; the match to TRBD1 covers 9 bases. V dropped 3 bases and J dropped 4; count of bases not matched to a gene: 3. The germline gives CDR1 SGHAT, CDR2 FQDESV (reference sequence). This CDR3 comprises 14 residues. CDR3 sequence: CASSLDRGRETQYF. The CDR3 coding sequence is TGTGCCAGCAGCTTGGACAGGGGTCGAGAGACCCAGTACTTC.

Worth noting for this clonotype: A much larger clone lies a single base off, so this may be a read error. V is TRBV5-1 and J is TRBJ2-2; 8 nucleotides align to TRBD2. The J segment lost 0 bases and the V segment lost 0 bases, leaving 1 base of the junction unmatched. This CDR3 region has 16 residues. Germline assignment: CDR1 SGHRS and CDR2 YFSETQ. The CDR3 coding sequence is TGCGCCAGCAGCTTGGTGGGACTAGCGAACACCGGGGAGCTGTTTTTT. It codes for CASSLVGLANTGELFF.

This clonotype was found many times. The chain links TRBV9 to TRBJ2-1, with 7 bases matching TRBD2. The CDR3 consists of 16 residues. The V segment lost 0 bases and the J segment 4 bases; nucleotides outside the gene matches: 7. The germline V gene encodes CDR1 SGDLS and CDR2 YYNGEE. The CDR3 region has the DNA TGTGCCAGCAGCGTAGAGTACGGGGGAGGGTACAATGAGCAGTTCTTC. Its translation: CASSVEYGGGYNEQFF.

Ten or more counts support this clonotype. This rearrangement joins TRBV2 to TRBJ1-2; no clear D gene. The CDR3 has 12 residues. V shed 6 bases and J shed 0 bases, with 5 bases lying between them. Germline lookup yields CDR1 SNHLY and CDR2 FYNNEI. The CDR3 spells CASSSSNYGYTF. The CDR3 nucleotides read TGTGCCAGCAGCTCCTCTAACTATGGCTACACCTTC. The full variable domain, in which reference TRBV2 and TRBJ1-2 provide the parts outside the CDR3, is EPEVTQTPSHQVTQMGQEVILRCVPISNHLYFYWYRQILGQKVEFLVSFYNNEISEKSEIFDDQFSVERPDGSNFTLKIRSTKLEDSAMYFCASSSSNYGYTFGSGTRLTVV.

This clonotype was observed many times. The chain links TRBV7-9 to TRBJ1-5; a weak D match, TRBD1 (5 bases). CDR1 is SEHNR and CDR2 is FQNEAQ in the germline V gene (reference sequence). Between the trimmed V and J ends, which lost 3 bases and 0 bases, there was a span of 15 bases. The CDR3 is 17 amino acids. CDR3 sequence reads: CASSFGLGDPSNQPQHF. The CDR3 coding sequence is TGTGCCAGCAGCTTTGGTTTGGGGGACCCTAGCAATCAGCCCCAGCATTTT.

In this sample, this clonotype turned up many times. The rearrangement joins TRBV5-1 to TRBJ2-2; D is unclear. Trimming took 2 bases from V and 0 from J, leaving 11 bases between them. The CDR3 has 16 residues. The germline CDR1 and CDR2 sequences are SGHRS and YFSETQ. The CDR3 nucleotides read TGCGCCAGCAGCTTCAGAGGAGACGCGAACACCGGGGAGCTGTTTTTT. Translation gives CASSFRGDANTGELFF.